The next 25 T cell receptor beta chains were all read from a single sample in a study of blood T cell repertoires in COVID-19. Libraries were prepared by immunoSEQ multiplex PCR; TCRdb keeps only in-frame clonotypes and omits some of them. Of approximately 300,000 clones in the sample, 80% to 90% were seen once. Sequenced sample: peripheral blood. The receptor source for this set is a man in his forties or fifties with active or convalescent COVID-19.

The chain recombines TRBV28 with TRBJ2-3, with a possible D match to TRBD1 (7 bases). The germline gives CDR1 MDHEN, CDR2 SYDVKM. The CDR3 length is 18 residues. The V end was cut by 4 bases, the J end by 10 bases, with 30 bases between. This chain's CDR3 is CASSSTLPARGVGRSQYF. The DNA for the CDR3 is TGTGCCAGCAGTTCTACACTTCCCGCCAGGGGGGTTGGTCGGTCGCAGTATTTT.

The chain links TRBV10-3 to TRBJ2-7; TRBD1 agrees at 9 bases. The germline V gene has CDR1 ENHRY and CDR2 SYGVKD. V shed 6 bases, J shed 6 bases, and the junction held 9 bases outside the gene matches. The CDR3 has 14 amino acids. CDR3 nucleotides: TGTGCCATCAGGTCCGGGACAGGGCCCTCCGAGCAGTACTTC. Translating it yields CAIRSGTGPSEQYF.

The rearrangement joins TRBV28 to TRBJ1-5; D ambiguous. Germline CDR1 is MDHEN and CDR2 is SYDVKM. The CDR3 has 13 residues. Trimming cost V 3 bases and J 8 bases, with 11 bases left between them. CDR3: CASSFREGEPQHF. Written as DNA, the CDR3 is TGTGCCAGCAGTTTCCGAGAGGGCGAGCCCCAGCATTTT.

This clone was found once. J is TRBJ2-1 and V is TRBV18; 10 bases agree with TRBD2. This CDR3 spans 16 amino acids. From germline, CDR1 is KGHSH and CDR2 LQKENI. V was pared by 5 bases and J by 8 bases, with 12 bases of the junction left unmatched. The CDR3, as DNA: TGTGCCAGCTCAACCCTCCAGCGGGGGGGCTTTTATGAGCAGTTCTTC. It specifies CASSTLQRGGFYEQFF.

The chain employs TRBV18 and TRBJ2-5; D not certain. The CDR3 has 11 residues. Germline lookup yields CDR1 KGHSH and CDR2 LQKENI. Trimming pared 2 bases from V and 6 bases from J, leaving 4 bases between. The CDR3 sequence is CASSPGQTQYF. CDR3 nucleotide sequence: TGTGCCAGCTCACCAGGCCAGACCCAGTACTTC.

This chain uses TRBV19 with TRBJ1-2; a weak D match, TRBD1 (6 bases). This CDR3 spans 14 amino acids. Between the trimmed V and J ends, which lost 5 bases and 2 bases, there was a span of 12 bases. Germline V gives CDR1 LNHDA, CDR2 SQIVND (reference sequence). CDR3 coding DNA: TGTGCCAGTAGTTTCGGCGGGGGCAACTATGGCTACACCTTC. It specifies CASSFGGGNYGYTF.

V usage is TRBV18 and J usage is TRBJ1-6; 8 positions match TRBD1. The CDR3 contains 14 residues. V lost 3 bases to trimming and J lost 10 bases; unmatched junction nucleotides: 5. Germline CDR1 is KGHSH and CDR2 is LQKENI. The CDR3 is CASSPDRVKSPLHF. CDR3 DNA sequence: TGTGCCAGCTCACCGGACAGGGTCAAATCACCCCTCCACTTT.

The chain carries TRBV21-1 and TRBJ1-5; the listed D gene, TRBD1, was not tested against the DNA. TRBV21-1 is a pseudogene locus. The CDR3 is 16 residues long. DNA of the CDR3: TGTGCCAGCAGCAAGATTTCGGACACCCCAAAGCGGCCCCAGCATTTT. Protein: CASSKISDTPKRPQHF.

J is TRBJ1-2 and V is TRBV13; D is possibly TRBD1 (5 bases). The CDR3 is 12 amino acids. The germline CDR1 and CDR2 sequences are PRHDT and FYEKMQ (reference sequence). Trimming shortened V by 5 bases and J by 5 bases, and 9 bases separated the two germline ends. The CDR3 sequence is CASSDRQYGYTF. The CDR3, as DNA: TGTGCCAGCAGCGACAGACAGTATGGCTACACCTTC. The full variable domain, in which reference TRBV13 and TRBJ1-2 provide the parts outside the CDR3, is AAGVIQSPRHLIKEKRETATLKCYPIPRHDTVYWYQQGPGQDPQFLISFYEKMQSDKGSIPDRFSAQQFSDYHSELNMSSLELGDSALYFCASSDRQYGYTFGSGTRLTVV.

V is TRBV4-3 and J is TRBJ2-1; D gene ambiguous. The V end was cut by 1 base, the J end by 5 bases, with 9 bases between. The germline gives CDR1 LGHNA, CDR2 YSLEER. The CDR3 totals 14 residues. CDR3 DNA: TGCGCCAGCAGCCAAGCGCCAGGAAACAATGAGCAGTTCTTC. Translation gives CASSQAPGNNEQFF.

The CDR3 spells CASSFSFPYEQYF. The CDR3 region has the DNA TGCGCCAGCAGCTTCTCGTTCCCCTACGAGCAGTACTTC. The rearrangement links TRBV5-1 to TRBJ2-7, with no clear D. The CDR3 contains 13 residues. Looked up from germline, CDR1 is SGHRS and CDR2 is YFSETQ. V dropped 2 bases and J dropped 2 bases, with 8 bases sitting between them.

This chain links TRBV6-6 with TRBJ1-6; tentatively, D is TRBD1 (6 bases). The CDR3 covers 15 residues. Between the trimmed V and J ends, which lost 0 bases and 10 bases, there was a span of 13 bases. The germline gives CDR1 MNHNY, CDR2 SVGAGI (reference sequence). CDR3 sequence reads: CASSYSARGFSPLHF. CDR3 DNA: TGTGCCAGCAGTTACTCGGCCAGGGGCTTCTCACCCCTCCACTTT.

The chain is built from TRBV27 and TRBJ2-3, with D perhaps TRBD2 (6 bases). CDR1 is MNHEY and CDR2 is SMNVEV in the germline V gene (reference sequence). The CDR3 extends over 14 amino acids. V lost 6 bases, J lost 0 bases, and 10 bases lay in between. The CDR3 reads CASSVRGSTDTQYF. In nucleotides, the CDR3 is TGTGCCAGCAGCGTCCGGGGGAGCACAGATACGCAGTATTTT.

The chain uses TRBV28 and TRBJ1-1; a weak D match, TRBD1 (5 bases). Germline CDR1 reads MDHEN; CDR2 reads SYDVKM. This CDR3 spans 13 amino acids. Deletions cut 8 bases from V and 4 bases from J, with 14 bases between. As DNA, the CDR3 is TGTGCCAGCGGGGGGAATCGGGGCACTGAAGCTTTCTTT. It translates to CASGGNRGTEAFF.

The chain employs TRBV3-1 (or the pseudogene TRBV3-2) and TRBJ1-2, with D tentatively TRBD1 (6 bases). The germline V gene encodes CDR1 LGHDT and CDR2 YNNKEL (reference sequence). The CDR3 is made up of 15 amino acids. V was clipped by 0 bases and J by 7 bases, with 15 bases between them. The CDR3: CASSQEAGAGVGYTF. CDR3 in DNA: TGTGCCAGCAGCCAAGAGGCAGGGGCAGGGGTTGGCTACACCTTC.

The chain links TRBV7-9 to TRBJ1-5, with 8 bases that match TRBD1. With V trimmed by 6 bases and J by 8 bases, 3 bases remained unmatched. Looked up from germline, CDR1 is SEHNR and CDR2 is FQNEAQ (reference sequence). This CDR3 region has 12 residues. The CDR3 bases are TGTGCCAGCAGTCAACAGGGGGAGCCCCAGCATTTT. Residues: CASSQQGEPQHF.

This chain joins TRBV9 and TRBJ1-3; D remains unclear. The CDR3 extends over 11 amino acids. Trimming removed 3 bases at V and 7 bases at J, with 5 bases between. Germline loops: CDR1 SGDLS, CDR2 YYNGEE. This chain's CDR3 is CASSAPNTIYF. CDR3 sequence (DNA): TGTGCCAGCAGCGCCCCTAACACCATATATTTT.

The chain is built from TRBV19 and TRBJ1-4; a weak D match, TRBD1 (6 bases). The CDR3 spans 14 residues. The germline gives CDR1 LNHDA, CDR2 SQIVND (reference sequence). The ends were cut back, 2 bases at V and 8 bases at J, with 12 bases in the middle. The CDR3 region has the DNA TGTGCCAGTAGTATAAAAACAGGGAGCGAAAAACTGTTTTTT. Amino acids: CASSIKTGSEKLFF.

The chain couples TRBV7-2 to TRBJ2-7; no clear D. The V gene lost 2 bases and the J gene lost 1 base, with 6 bases spanning the gap. The CDR3 covers 13 residues. Germline V lookup: CDR1 SGHTA, CDR2 FQGNSA. CDR3 protein: CASSLYYSYEQYF. Here the CDR3 DNA reads TGTGCCAGCAGCTTATACTATTCCTACGAGCAGTACTTC.

The chain links TRBV7-9 to TRBJ2-7; the match to TRBD2 covers 8 bases. Losses at the gene ends were 2 bases for V and 3 bases for J; bases not matched to a gene: 6. Germline CDR1 reads SEHNR; CDR2 reads FQNEAQ (reference sequence). The CDR3 is 15 residues long. The CDR3 nucleotides are TGTGCCAGCAGCTTAACAGCGGGGGTTAACTACGAGCAGTACTTC. This codes for CASSLTAGVNYEQYF.

This rearrangement joins TRBV19 to TRBJ2-2; D possibly corresponds to TRBD2 (6 bases). Germline V gives CDR1 LNHDA, CDR2 SQIVND (reference sequence). The CDR3 runs to 14 residues. Trimming removed 7 bases at V and 1 base at J, with 10 bases between. This chain's CDR3 is CASIRRENTGELFF. CDR3 coding DNA: TGTGCCAGTATCAGGAGGGAGAACACCGGGGAGCTGTTTTTT.

The V gene is TRBV2, the J gene TRBJ1-1; D is unclear. This CDR3 spans 11 amino acids. V dropped 4 bases and J dropped 5 bases, with 5 bases sitting between them. Germline values: CDR1 SNHLY, CDR2 FYNNEI. CDR3 coding DNA: TGTGCCAGCAGTGTGTATACTGAAGCTTTCTTT. Translated, it gives CASSVYTEAFF.

V gene TRBV28 combines with J gene TRBJ2-7; D is perhaps TRBD2 (7 bases). Trimming took off 3 bases at V and 1 base at J, with 13 bases between the two ends. This CDR3 spans 15 amino acids. Germline-derived CDR1 and CDR2 are MDHEN and SYDVKM. The CDR3 region has the DNA TGTGCCAGCAGTTTGGGAGGGGGGGGATCCTACGAGCAGTACTTC. It codes for CASSLGGGGSYEQYF. The entire variable domain, with the rest obtained from reference TRBV28 and TRBJ2-7, is as follows: DVKVTQSSRYLVKRTGEKVFLECVQDMDHENMFWYRQDPGLGLRLIYFSYDVKMKEKGDIPEGYSVSREKKERFSLILESASTNQTSMYLCASSLGGGGSYEQYFGPGTRLTVT.

The CDR3 here is CASSLLAYLQGGVEQYF. CDR3 sequence (DNA): TGTGCCAGCAGCTTACTTGCTTATTTACAGGGGGGAGTCGAGCAGTACTTC. This chain uses TRBV7-2 with TRBJ2-7, with 8 bases matching TRBD1. J was trimmed by 6 bases and V by 2 bases; bases with no gene match: 15. Germline V CDR1 and CDR2: SGHTA, FQGNSA. The CDR3 extends over 17 amino acids.

The CDR3 protein is CASSLWPDTQYF. CDR3 DNA sequence: TGTGCCAGCAGCTTGTGGCCAGATACGCAGTATTTT. The chain has TRBV5-5 and TRBJ2-3; no firm D call. CDR1 and CDR2 (germline): SGHKS, YYEKEE (reference sequence). V lost 1 base and J lost 4, with 4 bases in between. CDR3 length: 12 amino acids.